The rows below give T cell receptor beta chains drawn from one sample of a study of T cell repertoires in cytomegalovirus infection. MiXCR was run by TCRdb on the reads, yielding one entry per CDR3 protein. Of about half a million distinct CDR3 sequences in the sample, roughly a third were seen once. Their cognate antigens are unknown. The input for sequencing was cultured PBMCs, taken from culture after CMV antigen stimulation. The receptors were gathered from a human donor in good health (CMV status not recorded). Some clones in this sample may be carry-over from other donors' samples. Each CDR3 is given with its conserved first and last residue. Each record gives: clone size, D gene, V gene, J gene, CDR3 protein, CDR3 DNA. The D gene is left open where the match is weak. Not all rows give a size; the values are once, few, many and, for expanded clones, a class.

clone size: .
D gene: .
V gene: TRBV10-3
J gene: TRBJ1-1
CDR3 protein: CAISDSTENTEAFF
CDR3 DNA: TGTGCCATCAGTGATTCTACAGAGAACACTGAAGCTTTCTTT

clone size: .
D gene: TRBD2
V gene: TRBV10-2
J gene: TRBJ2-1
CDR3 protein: CASSWTSGTAEQFF
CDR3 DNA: TGCGCCAGCAGTTGGACTAGCGGGACGGCTGAGCAGTTCTTC

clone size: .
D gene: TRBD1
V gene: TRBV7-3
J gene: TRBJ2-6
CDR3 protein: CASSLTGTAFSGANVLTF
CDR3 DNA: TGTGCCAGCAGCTTAACCGGGACAGCCTTCTCTGGGGCCAACGTCCTGACTTTC

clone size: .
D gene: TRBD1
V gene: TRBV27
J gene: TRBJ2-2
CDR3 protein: CASSPGTGGTNTGELFF
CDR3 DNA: TGTGCCAGCAGTCCCGGGACAGGGGGAACGAACACCGGGGAGCTGTTTTTT

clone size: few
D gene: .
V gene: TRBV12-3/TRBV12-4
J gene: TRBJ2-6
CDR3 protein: CASSSGLLRSSGANVLTF
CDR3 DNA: TGTGCCAGCAGTTCGGGACTCCTTAGAAGCTCTGGGGCCAACGTCCTGACTTTC

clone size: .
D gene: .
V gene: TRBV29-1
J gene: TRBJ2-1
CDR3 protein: CSVARQRHNEQFF
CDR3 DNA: TGCAGCGTTGCCCGACAGAGGCACAATGAGCAGTTCTTC

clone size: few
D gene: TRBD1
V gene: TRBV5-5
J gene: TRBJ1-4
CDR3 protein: CASSDPGQGRGEKLFF
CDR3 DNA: TGTGCCAGCAGCGACCCGGGACAGGGACGGGGTGAAAAACTGTTTTTT

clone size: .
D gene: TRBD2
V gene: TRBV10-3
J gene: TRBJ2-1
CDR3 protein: CAISDLAGANEQFF
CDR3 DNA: TGTGCCATCAGTGATCTCGCGGGAGCCAATGAGCAGTTCTTC

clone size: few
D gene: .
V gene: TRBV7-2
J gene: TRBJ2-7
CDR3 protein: CASSSSVRRDGEQYF
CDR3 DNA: TGTGCCAGCAGCTCGTCCGTCCGCAGGGATGGTGAGCAGTACTTC

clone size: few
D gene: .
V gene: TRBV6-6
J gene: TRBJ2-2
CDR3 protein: CATTGQNTGELFF
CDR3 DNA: TGTGCCACCACAGGGCAGAACACCGGGGAGCTGTTTTTT

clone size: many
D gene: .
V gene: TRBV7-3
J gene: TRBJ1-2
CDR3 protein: CASSGQYYGYTF
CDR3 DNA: TGTGCCAGCAGCGGCCAATACTATGGCTACACCTTC

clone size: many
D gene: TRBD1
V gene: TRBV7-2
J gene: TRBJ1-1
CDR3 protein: CASSSRTGAGTEAFF
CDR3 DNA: TGTGCCAGCAGCTCCCGGACAGGGGCGGGCACTGAAGCTTTCTTT

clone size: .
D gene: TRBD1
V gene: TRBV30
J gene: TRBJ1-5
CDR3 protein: CAWCHRDRGQPQHF
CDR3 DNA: TGTGCCTGGTGCCACCGGGACAGGGGTCAGCCCCAGCATTTT

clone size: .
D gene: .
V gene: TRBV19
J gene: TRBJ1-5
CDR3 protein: CASRYQGMDQPQHF
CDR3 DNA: TGTGCCAGTAGGTATCAGGGGATGGATCAGCCCCAGCATTTT

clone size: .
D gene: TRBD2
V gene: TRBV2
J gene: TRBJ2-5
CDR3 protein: CASSDIRGTRETQYF
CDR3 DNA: TGTGCCAGCAGTGATATACGGGGGACTAGAGAGACCCAGTACTTC

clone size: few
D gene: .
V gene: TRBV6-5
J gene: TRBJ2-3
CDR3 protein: CASSYGGLSTDTQYF
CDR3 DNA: TGTGCCAGCAGTTACGGGGGACTTAGCACAGATACGCAGTATTTT

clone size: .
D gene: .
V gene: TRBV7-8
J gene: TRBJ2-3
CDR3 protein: CASSRRISTDTQYF
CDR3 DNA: TGTGCCAGCAGCCGACGTATAAGCACAGATACGCAGTATTTT

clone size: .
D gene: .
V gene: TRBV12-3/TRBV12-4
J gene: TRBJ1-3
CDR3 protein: CASSWGRGNTIYF
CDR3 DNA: TGTGCCAGCAGTTGGGGTCGCGGAAACACCATATATTTT

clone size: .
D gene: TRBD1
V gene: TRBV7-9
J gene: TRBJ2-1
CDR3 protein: CASSVGTGISNEQFF
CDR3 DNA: TGTGCCAGCTCGGTCGGGACAGGGATTTCCAATGAGCAGTTCTTC

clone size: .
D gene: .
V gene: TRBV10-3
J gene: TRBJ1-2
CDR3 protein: CAISESTGRSYGYTF
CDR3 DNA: TGTGCCATCAGTGAGTCTACTGGGAGAAGCTATGGCTACACCTTC

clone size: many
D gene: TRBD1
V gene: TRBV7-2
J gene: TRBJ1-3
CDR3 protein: CASSLVGRDSGGNTIYF
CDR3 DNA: TGTGCCAGCAGCTTAGTGGGTCGGGACAGCGGTGGAAACACCATATATTTT

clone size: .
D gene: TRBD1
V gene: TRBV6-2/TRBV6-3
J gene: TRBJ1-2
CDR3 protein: CASSYDTGTGGPGQFGYTF
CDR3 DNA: TGTGCCAGCAGTTACGATACCGGGACAGGTGGTCCGGGCCAATTCGGCTACACCTTC

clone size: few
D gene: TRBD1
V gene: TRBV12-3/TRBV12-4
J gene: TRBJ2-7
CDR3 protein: CASTSTGETYEQYF
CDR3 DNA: TGTGCCAGCACCTCGACAGGGGAAACCTACGAGCAGTACTTC

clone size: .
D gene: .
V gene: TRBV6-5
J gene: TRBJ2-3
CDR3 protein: CASSLGQEIGQYF
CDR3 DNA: TGTGCCAGCAGTCTCGGCCAGGAAATCGGGCAGTATTTT

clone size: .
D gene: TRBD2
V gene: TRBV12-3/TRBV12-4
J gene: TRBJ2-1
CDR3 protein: CASSLRRRERNEQFF
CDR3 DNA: TGTGCCAGCAGCCTTAGGAGGCGGGAGAGGAATGAGCAGTTCTTC

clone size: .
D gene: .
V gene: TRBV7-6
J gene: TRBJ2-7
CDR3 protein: CASSLGPWDTRTYEQYF
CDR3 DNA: TGTGCCAGCAGCTTAGGACCGTGGGACACGAGGACCTACGAGCAGTACTTC

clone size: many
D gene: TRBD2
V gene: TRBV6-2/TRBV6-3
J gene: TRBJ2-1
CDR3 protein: CASSLAGITYNEQFF
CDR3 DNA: TGTGCCAGCAGTCTAGCGGGAATTACCTACAATGAGCAGTTCTTC

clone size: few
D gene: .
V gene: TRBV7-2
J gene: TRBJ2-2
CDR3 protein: CASSLLRGTGELFF
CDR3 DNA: TGTGCCAGCAGCTTATTGAGGGGAACCGGGGAGCTGTTTTTT

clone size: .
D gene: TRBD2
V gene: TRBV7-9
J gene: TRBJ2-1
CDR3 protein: CASSSRGRGEGYHNEQFF
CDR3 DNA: TGTGCCAGCAGCTCCCGGGGTCGAGGGGAGGGCTACCACAATGAGCAGTTCTTC

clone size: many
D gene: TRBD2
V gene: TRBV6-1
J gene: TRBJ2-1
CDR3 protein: CASTGGRTYNEQFF
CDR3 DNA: TGTGCCAGCACGGGCGGGAGGACCTACAATGAGCAGTTCTTC

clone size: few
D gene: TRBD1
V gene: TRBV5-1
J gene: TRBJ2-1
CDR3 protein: CASSPGERTGGVF
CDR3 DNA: TGCGCCAGCAGCCCGGGGGAGAGGACAGGGGGTGTCTTC

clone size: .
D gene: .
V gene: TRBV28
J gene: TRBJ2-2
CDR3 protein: CASRDTGSATGELFF
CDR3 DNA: TGTGCCAGCAGGGACACAGGGTCGGCCACCGGGGAGCTGTTTTTT

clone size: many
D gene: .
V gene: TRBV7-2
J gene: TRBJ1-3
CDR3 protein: CASSLGSTGNTIYF
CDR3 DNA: TGTGCCAGCAGCTTAGGGTCTACGGGAAACACCATATATTTT

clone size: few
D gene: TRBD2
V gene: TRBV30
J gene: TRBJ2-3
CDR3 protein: CAWRLAGGQTDTQYF
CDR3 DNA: TGTGCCTGGAGACTAGCGGGGGGGCAGACAGATACGCAGTATTTT

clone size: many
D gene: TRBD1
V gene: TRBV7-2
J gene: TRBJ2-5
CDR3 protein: CASSLGTGRETQYF
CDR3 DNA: TGTGCCAGCAGCTTAGGGACAGGGAGGGAGACCCAGTACTTC

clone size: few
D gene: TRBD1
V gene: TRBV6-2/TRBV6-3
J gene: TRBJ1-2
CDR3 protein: CASRSPGQQYGYTF
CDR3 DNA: TGTGCCAGCAGATCTCCGGGACAGCAATATGGCTACACCTTC

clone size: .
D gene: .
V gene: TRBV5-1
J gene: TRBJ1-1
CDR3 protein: CASSPSRTEAFF
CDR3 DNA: TGCGCCAGCAGCCCTTCTCGGACTGAAGCTTTCTTT

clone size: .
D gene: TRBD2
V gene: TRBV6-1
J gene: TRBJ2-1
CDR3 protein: CASGLLAGKFGEPEQFF
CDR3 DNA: TGTGCCAGCGGATTGCTAGCGGGGAAATTTGGAGAACCTGAGCAGTTCTTC

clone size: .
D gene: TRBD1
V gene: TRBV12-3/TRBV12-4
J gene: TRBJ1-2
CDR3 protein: CASRPPGQDFYGYTF
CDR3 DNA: TGTGCCAGCAGGCCTCCGGGACAGGACTTCTATGGCTACACCTTC

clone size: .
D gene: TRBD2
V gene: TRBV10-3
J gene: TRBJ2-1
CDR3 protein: CASEGRDEQFF
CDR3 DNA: TGTGCCTCCGAGGGGAGGGATGAGCAGTTCTTC

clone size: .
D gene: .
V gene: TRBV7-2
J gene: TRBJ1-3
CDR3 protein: CASSVTGSGNTIYF
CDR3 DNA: TGTGCCAGCAGCGTAACAGGGTCAGGAAACACCATATATTTT

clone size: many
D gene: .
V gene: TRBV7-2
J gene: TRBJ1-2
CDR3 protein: CASSPRASRGFYGYTF
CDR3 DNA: TGTGCCAGCAGCCCCCGGGCCTCCCGAGGGTTTTATGGCTACACCTTC

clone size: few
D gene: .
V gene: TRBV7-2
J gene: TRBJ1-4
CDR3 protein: CASSLRGVHEKLFF
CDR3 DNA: TGTGCCAGCAGCCTAAGGGGGGTACATGAAAAACTGTTTTTT

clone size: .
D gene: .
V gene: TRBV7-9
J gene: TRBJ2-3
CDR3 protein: CASSSWPFGGTDTQYF
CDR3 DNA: TGTGCCAGCAGCTCATGGCCTTTCGGGGGCACAGATACGCAGTATTTT

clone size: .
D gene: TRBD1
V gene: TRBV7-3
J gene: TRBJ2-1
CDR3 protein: CASSPSGGLNEQFF
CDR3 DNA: TGTGCCAGCAGCCCGTCAGGGGGTTTGAATGAGCAGTTCTTC

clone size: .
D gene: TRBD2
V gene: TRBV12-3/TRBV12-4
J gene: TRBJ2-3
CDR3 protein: CATQVTSGTDTQYF
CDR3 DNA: TGTGCCACCCAGGTCACTAGCGGCACAGATACGCAGTATTTT